Each of the 9 T cell receptor beta chains below was sequenced from the same sample in a study of control samples from healthy donors and cancer patients. Clones were sequenced by immunoSEQ multiplex PCR, and TCRdb holds only the in-frame ones, with some missing. Altogether tens of thousands of clones are present, approximately 86% being singletons, with the ten largest covering 2.8%. Sequenced: PBMCs. The source is a woman in her forties or fifties with lung cancer.

This chain's CDR3 is CASSGNSYEQYF. The CDR3 DNA reads TGTGCCAGCAGTGGCAACTCCTACGAGCAGTACTTC. The chain recombines TRBV25-1 with TRBJ2-7; D is uncertain. The V end was cut by 4 bases, the J end by 0 bases, with 4 bases between. This CDR3 comprises 12 residues. In germline, CDR1 is MGHDK, CDR2 SYGVNS.

The genes are TRBV27 and TRBJ1-2, with D perhaps matching TRBD1 (5 bases). Germline-derived CDR1 and CDR2 are MNHEY and SMNVEV (reference sequence). The germline V and J ends were trimmed by 3 bases and 3 bases, with 11 bases remaining between them. The CDR3 has 14 residues. CDR3 residues: CASSFDSKHYGYTF. The CDR3 coding sequence is TGTGCCAGCAGTTTCGACAGCAAGCACTATGGCTACACCTTC.

This clone was seen once. The chain employs TRBV12-2 and TRBJ2-1; TRBD1 is the table's D call, not checked against the DNA. TRBV12-2 is a pseudogene locus. The CDR3 loop spans 13 amino acids. This chain's CDR3 is CASRKGADNEQFF. DNA for the CDR3: TGTGCAAGTCGAAAGGGGGCGGACAATGAGCAGTTCTTC.

The J gene is TRBJ1-1, the V gene TRBV29-1; D perhaps matches TRBD1 (5 bases). Germline V gene sequence: CDR1 SQVTM, CDR2 ANQGSEA. CDR3 length: 13 residues. Trimming left V 6 bases short and J 5 bases short, with 16 bases between. CDR3 DNA sequence: TGCAGCGTGGAGGGCGGGGGGAGTACTGAAGCTTTCTTT. Translation gives CSVEGGGSTEAFF.

The rearrangement uses TRBV13 and TRBJ2-3; D uncertain. V was cut by 6 bases and J by 5 bases, with 12 bases left in between. This CDR3 is built from 13 residues. Germline CDR1 PRHDT, CDR2 FYEKMQ (reference sequence). The CDR3 sequence is CASSYNGGDTQYF. Written as DNA, the CDR3 is TGTGCCAGCAGTTATAACGGTGGAGATACGCAGTATTTT.

This clone was seen a single time. The chain couples TRBV2 to TRBJ1-1; D not resolved. Germline V gives CDR1 SNHLY, CDR2 FYNNEI. Between the trimmed V and J ends, which lost 7 bases and 4 bases, there was a span of 13 bases. CDR3 length: 13 amino acids. CDR3 nucleotide sequence: TGTGCCAGCACCCGAGAGGGTTCCACTGAAGCTTTCTTT. This sequence encodes CASTREGSTEAFF.

For the CDR3, the DNA is TGCGCCAGCAGCTTGGCGGGCGTTACCTACGAGCAGTACTTC. Amino acids: CASSLAGVTYEQYF. The chain uses TRBV5-1 and TRBJ2-7; no definite D call. The germline V and J ends were trimmed by 0 bases and 2 bases, with 9 bases remaining between them. The CDR3 runs 14 residues. Germline assignment: CDR1 SGHRS and CDR2 YFSETQ.

The chain uses TRBV7-2 and TRBJ2-6; 8 bases align to TRBD1. V was clipped by 5 bases and J by 4 bases; unmatched bases: 7. The germline gives CDR1 SGHTA, CDR2 FQGNSA. The CDR3 extends over 16 amino acids. CDR3 in DNA: TGTGCCAGCAGCCTAAAGACAGGGGCCGGGGCCAACGTCCTGACTTTC. Amino acids: CASSLKTGAGANVLTF.

The chain has TRBV18 and TRBJ1-5; D is unresolved. V dropped 2 bases and J dropped 5 bases, with 10 bases sitting between them. The CDR3 runs to 14 residues. The germline V gene encodes CDR1 KGHSH and CDR2 LQKENI. CDR3 protein: CASSPGGGHQPQHF. Written as DNA, the CDR3 is TGTGCCAGCTCACCAGGTGGAGGGCATCAGCCCCAGCATTTT.